The rows below give T cell receptor beta chains drawn from one sample of a study of T cell repertoires in aging, cancer and after chemotherapy. TCRdb called the multiplex PCR reads again in MiXCR, with one record for every CDR3 protein. The data hold under 8,000 distinct CDR3 sequences, with approximately 50% observed a single time. The material sequenced was blood. The receptor source for this set is a human donor with a solid tumor. CDR3s include the opening cysteine and the closing phenylalanine or tryptophan. Clone sizes are given selectively: once, few, many, or a class where the clone is expanded.

size	V	J	CDR3
-	TRBV30	TRBJ2-2	CAWTPGTVNTGELFF
few	TRBV10-3	TRBJ1-2	CAISEQGVNGYTF
-	TRBV25-1	TRBJ2-7	CASSGSYEQYF
-	TRBV27	TRBJ1-2	CASSPGQLFNYGYTF
-	TRBV7-9	TRBJ1-1	CASSLAIGGSTEAFF
few	TRBV29-1	TRBJ2-2	CSVLGETGELFF
-	TRBV27	TRBJ2-3	CASSPGTSEIDTQYF
-	TRBV19	TRBJ2-5	CASSNGQGTQETQYF
-	TRBV12-3/TRBV12-4	TRBJ1-6	CASSLVQTNSPLHF
few	TRBV30	TRBJ1-2	CAWRNVGGGYGYTF
-	TRBV30	TRBJ1-6	CAARGEYNSPLHF
-	TRBV3-1	TRBJ2-7	CASSQDLPGIGEQYF
few	TRBV4-2	TRBJ1-4	CASSHRTGWDEKLFF
-	TRBV27	TRBJ2-1	CASSFGYEQFF
few	TRBV27	TRBJ1-2	CASSPRTGWDGYTF
-	TRBV30	TRBJ1-2	CAWSPGTIYGYTF
few	TRBV7-2	TRBJ2-2	CASRQHRGTNTGELFF
few	TRBV20-1	TRBJ2-7	CSARTSRGYEQYF
once	TRBV28	TRBJ2-3	CASSFGTSGTDTQYF
-	TRBV5-6	TRBJ2-1	CASSVGNEQFF
-	TRBV5-5	TRBJ1-2	CASSFGRQGTYGYTF
few	TRBV30	TRBJ1-1	CAWNPGTPNTEAFF
-	TRBV2	TRBJ2-5	CASRRELGKTQYF
-	TRBV30	TRBJ2-7	CAWITSPYEQYF
-	TRBV4-1	TRBJ1-2	CASSQKQGGSYGYTF
-	TRBV5-1	TRBJ1-2	CARSFPGGTNYGYTF
few	TRBV7-9	TRBJ2-3	CASSPQGVTDTQYF
few	TRBV7-6	TRBJ1-2	CASSSDGYGYTF
-	TRBV28	TRBJ2-7	CASYGTGAATYEQYF
-	TRBV28	TRBJ1-3	CASSSSSGNTIYF
-	TRBV27	TRBJ2-7	CASSLTGSSYEQYF
-	TRBV18	TRBJ1-2	CASSPPERTWGYTF
medium-sized	TRBV19	TRBJ1-2	CASSMAGNYGYTF
-	TRBV20-1	TRBJ1-1	CSGRQGARDTEAFF
-	TRBV15	TRBJ2-3	CATSRDWGGASTDTQYF